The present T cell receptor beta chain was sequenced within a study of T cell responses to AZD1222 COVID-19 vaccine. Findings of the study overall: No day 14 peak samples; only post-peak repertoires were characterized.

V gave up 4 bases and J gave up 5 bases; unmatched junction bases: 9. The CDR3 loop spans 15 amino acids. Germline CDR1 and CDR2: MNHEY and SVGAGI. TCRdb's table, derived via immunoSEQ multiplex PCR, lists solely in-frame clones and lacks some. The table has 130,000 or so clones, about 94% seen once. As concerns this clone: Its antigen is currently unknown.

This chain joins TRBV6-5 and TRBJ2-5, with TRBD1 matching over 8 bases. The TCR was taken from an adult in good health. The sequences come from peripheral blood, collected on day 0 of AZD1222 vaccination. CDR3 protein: CASSWWQGARETQYF. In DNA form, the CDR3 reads TGTGCCAGCAGTTGGTGGCAGGGGGCTCGTGAGACCCAGTACTTC.